This TCR beta chain was found in a study of cytomegalovirus exposure and HLA in healthy donors. Study-wide results and caveats: Later on, an analysis tied under 20,000 TCR beta sequences to HLA alleles at 0.05 false discovery rate.

Germline CDR1 MNHNS, CDR2 SASEGT. The CDR3 is 17 residues long. V lost 1 base and J lost 4, with 19 bases in between. Worth noting for this clone: Its antigen is not identified. The sample has other DNA sequences that encode this CDR3 too.

PCR used 60 Vbeta primers and 13 Jbeta primers. Libraries were prepared by immunoSEQ multiplex PCR; TCRdb keeps only in-frame clonotypes and omits some of them. The sample holds 150,000 to 200,000 clones, over 70% seen once. The TCR sequence derives from a woman in her late teens or twenties in good health and CMV-seronegative. The genes are TRBV6-1 and TRBJ1-2; D remains ambiguous. The sequencing input was PBMCs. The chain's CDR3 is CASSEGGLGQRIYGYTF. The CDR3 DNA is TGTGCCAGCAGTGAAGGAGGGTTAGGGCAGAGAATCTATGGCTACACCTTC.